Listed here are 8 T cell receptor beta chains from one sample, sequenced in a study of blood T cells in healthy people across ages. Sample-barcoded 5' priming and a J-beta primer mix drove a second PCR of roughly 7 to 11 cycles. MiXCR, run by TCRdb on the 5' RACE reads, gives a single entry per CDR3 protein. This table has some 880,000 distinct CDR3 sequences, 35% to 40% appearing once. Material for sequencing was blood. The source of these receptors is a man between 18 and 29 years old in good health.

V and J are TRBV12-3 or TRBV12-4 and TRBJ2-4, with D perhaps TRBD2 (7 bases). Near its end, the DNA agrees better with TRBJ2-5, so the J call may be wrong. This CDR3 is 14 amino acids long. CDR3 in DNA: TGTGCCAGCAGTTGGGGGGGGCCCCGGGAGACCCAGTACTTC. Translation: CASSWGGPRETQYF.

This clonotype was observed a few times. This chain joins TRBV20-1 and TRBJ2-3; 8 nucleotides line up with TRBD1. Unmatched junction bases numbered 4, after V lost 3 bases and J lost 5 bases. The CDR3 loop spans 13 amino acids. Germline CDR1 and CDR2: DFQATT and SNEGSKA (reference sequence). CDR3 residues: CSASRGPLDTQYF. In DNA, the CDR3 is TGCAGTGCTAGCAGGGGGCCATTAGATACGCAGTATTTT.

This chain joins TRBV28 and TRBJ1-6; the D is unclear. Trimming removed 6 bases at V and 9 bases at J, with 15 bases between. The length of the CDR3 is 14 residues. Germline V lookup: CDR1 MDHEN, CDR2 SYDVKM. CDR3: CASSRESYGSPLHF. In nucleotides, the CDR3 is TGTGCCAGCAGCCGTGAGAGTTATGGTTCACCCCTCCACTTT.

This clonotype has ten or more counts. CDR3 sequence: CASRYRTSAGYTF. The CDR3 DNA reads as TGTGCCAGCAGATACAGGACTAGCGCAGGCTACACCTTC. V is TRBV12-3 or TRBV12-4 and J is TRBJ1-2; TRBD1 is a possible D gene (5 bases). The CDR3 is 13 amino acids. The V end was cut by 6 bases, the J end by 8 bases, with 16 bases between.

The CDR3 bases are TGTGCCAGCAGTGCCAAGGGGCTAGCGGGAGATGGGGAGACCCAGTACTTC. Translated: CASSAKGLAGDGETQYF. V and J are TRBV6-4 and TRBJ2-5, with TRBD2 matching over 10 bases. V was pared by 4 bases and J by 5 bases, with 13 bases of the junction left unmatched. The germline gives CDR1 MRHNA, CDR2 SNTAGT. This CDR3 has 17 amino acids.

The chain is built from TRBV12-3 or TRBV12-4 and TRBJ1-1, with D unresolved. CDR3 length: 14 amino acids. V was cut by 6 bases and J by 8 bases, with 19 bases left in between. CDR3 loop: CASSNQVRYEEAFF. DNA for the CDR3: TGTGCCAGCAGCAACCAGGTTAGGTATGAGGAAGCTTTCTTT.

The V and J genes are TRBV3-1 and TRBJ2-4; D ambiguous. The J call may be wrong; the DNA end is better matched by TRBJ2-7. The CDR3 sequence is 16 residues long. Germline V gene data show CDR1 as LGHDT and CDR2 as YNNKEL (reference sequence). The CDR3 nucleotides read TGTGCCAGCAGCCCCCGAGATGGGCTATATTCTAGCGAGCAGTACTTC. It translates to CASSPRDGLYSSEQYF.

This clonotype was detected only a few times. The chain couples TRBV7-9 to TRBJ2-1; 11 bases are a match to TRBD2. The CDR3 consists of 16 residues. V dropped 6 bases and J dropped 5; count of bases not matched to a gene: 9. The germline gives CDR1 SEHNR, CDR2 FQNEAQ (reference sequence). The CDR3 loop is CASRRTGTSGNNEQFF. CDR3 coding DNA: TGTGCCAGCAGACGTACCGGGACTAGCGGTAACAATGAGCAGTTCTTC.